This T cell receptor (beta chain) was sequenced during a study of a mutant IDH1 vaccine in newly diagnosed glioma. Study background: Across weeks 1, 3, 5, 7, 11, 15, 19 and 23, patients received a vaccination each time, eight in all. Beforehand, treatment had been radiotherapy, temozolomide, or both; the majority received both.

Specified time point: week 23, last vaccination. The study gave 300 ug of mutant IDH1 20-mer peptide per vaccine dose, with topical imiquimod. TCRdb keeps only in-frame clones here, not all; method: immunoSEQ multiplex PCR. The sample yields about 30,000 clones, approximately 84% seen once. Germline V gene data show CDR1 as SGHRS and CDR2 as YFSETQ. Trimming cost V 5 bases and J 3 bases, with 9 bases left between them. This CDR3 is 13 amino acids long. This clone was seen once. The antigen is not known. The sequencing here drew on PBMCs, taken from a glioma patient whose treatment included an IDH1 peptide vaccine. This receptor was taken from a woman aged 18-29 years with glioma. The J gene is TRBJ2-1, the V gene TRBV5-1, with D possibly matching TRBD1 (6 bases). CDR3 nucleotide sequence: TGCGCCAGCAGAGAGACAGGCTACAATGAGCAGTTCTTC. Protein sequence: CASRETGYNEQFF.